The present TCR beta chain was sequenced within a study of CD8 T cells in Susac syndrome. In the multiple sclerosis control group, patients were treatment-naive and had stable or active relapsing-remitting disease. In germline, CDR1 is ENHRY, CDR2 SYGVKD. Trimming stripped 3 bases from V and 0 bases from J, with 9 bases between. The CDR3 is 16 residues long. RNA was extracted with the RNeasy kit, and a quantity of roughly 0.45 to 1 ug was reverse transcribed using random hexamers. Multiplex immunoSEQ PCR targeted 54 Vbeta and 13 Jbeta TCR beta segments. TCRdb independently ran MiXCR on the immunoSEQ multiplex PCR reads; one entry per CDR3 protein. The sample lists around 300,000 distinct CDR3 sequences; around 85% were seen once.

This chain links TRBV10-3 with TRBJ2-6; D gene unclear. The clonotype originates from a human donor with multiple sclerosis. The sequenced sample consisted of CD8+ T cells from PBMCs. The CDR3, as DNA: TGTGCCATCAGTGAATTGGTCTTCTCTGGGGCCAACGTCCTGACTTTC. This sequence encodes CAISELVFSGANVLTF.